Listed here is a single T cell receptor (beta chain). The CDR3 covers 15 residues. Trimming took 5 bases from V and 3 from J, leaving 16 bases between them. The germline V gene has CDR1 SQVTM and CDR2 ANQGSEA. This sample was included in a study of blood T cell repertoires in COVID-19. TCRdb's copy holds only in-frame clones and misses some; the assay was immunoSEQ multiplex PCR. Of around 420,000 clones in the sample, nearly 90% were seen once. The TCR originated in a woman in her thirties or forties with acute COVID-19. The sequenced material came from PBMCs or T cells enriched from blood (not recorded which). The V and J genes are TRBV29-1 and TRBJ2-2; possible D gene TRBD1, 5 bases. Written as DNA, the CDR3 is TGCAGCGTTCGCAGGGTGTTAGGTGACACCGGGGAGCTGTTTTTT. Translation: CSVRRVLGDTGELFF.